This T cell receptor (beta chain) comes out of a study of CD8+CD57+ T cells in acquired aplastic anemia. Study conclusions and caveats: Patients and controls had in common some 30 CD8+ CDR3 sequences.

V lost 2 bases to trimming and J lost 8 bases; unmatched junction nucleotides: 12. Germline V lookup: CDR1 KGHSH, CDR2 LQKENI. This CDR3 has 17 amino acids. This clonotype was counted a few times. Its antigen is currently unknown. Genomic DNA was employed as the template in profiling TCR beta VDJ and CDR3. TCRdb ran MiXCR on the reads and lists one entry per CDR3 protein. Found here are about 160,000 distinct CDR3 sequences, about 48% of them singletons; the top ten hold about 1.1%. The specimen was sorted CD4+, CD8+, or CD8+CD57+ T cells (not recorded which) from PBMCs. The sequence came from a human donor in good health. The chain uses TRBV18 and TRBJ1-6, with TRBD1 matching over 7 bases. The CDR3: CASSPNARRQGYSPLHF. CDR3 nucleotides: TGTGCCAGCTCACCAAACGCGAGGAGACAGGGTTATTCACCCCTCCACTTT.